Listed here is a single TCR beta chain. Antigen unknown. Mismatch with germline at one junction end may stem from a read error. The data are from a study of T cell repertoires in cytomegalovirus infection. Study overall: Public signatures in TCR beta pointed to CMV infection and matching HLA type.

CDR3 length: 16 amino acids. TCRdb reanalysed the reads using MiXCR and keeps one entry per CDR3 protein. The sample lists about 110,000 distinct CDR3 sequences, 30% occurring once. The chain couples TRBV5-3 to TRBJ2-3; 12 bases line up with TRBD2. TRBV5-3 is an open reading frame whose function is uncertain. The sequences come from CD8+ T cells from cultured PBMCs, collected from culture after CMV antigen stimulation. The sequence was obtained from a human donor in good health (CMV status not recorded). Some clones in this sample may be carry-over from other donors' samples. CDR3 region: CASSLITSGGLDTQYF. The CDR3 nucleotides read TGTGCCAGCAGCTTGATTACTAGCGGGGGGCTAGATACGCAGTATTTT.